The 32 T cell receptor beta chains below come from one sample, sequenced in a study of blood T cell repertoires in COVID-19. Generated by immunoSEQ multiplex PCR, the TCRdb table keeps only in-frame clones and is missing some. The table includes about 60,000 clones, 75% to 85% detected once. The specimen was peripheral blood. Receptors were obtained from a human donor in a cohort sampled during active COVID-19.

The table lists this clone with a few counts. The V gene is TRBV27, the J gene TRBJ2-3, with 8 bases aligning to TRBD2. With 0 bases clipped from V and 0 bases from J, the junction kept 2 bases outside the gene matches. The CDR3 consists of 16 residues. Per germline, CDR1 MNHEY and CDR2 SMNVEV (reference sequence). Written as DNA, the CDR3 is TGTGCCAGCAGTTTATCTAGCGGGACTAGCACAGATACGCAGTATTTT. Protein: CASSLSSGTSTDTQYF.

The V call is TRBV5-6, the J call TRBJ2-4, with D maybe TRBD2 (6 bases). The length of the CDR3 is 16 residues. Germline V gene data show CDR1 as SGHDT and CDR2 as YYEEEE. V was clipped by 1 base and J by 0 bases, with 11 bases between them. DNA for the CDR3: TGTGCCAGCAGCTTGCGGGGGAGCCTAGCCAAAAACATTCAGTACTTC. It specifies CASSLRGSLAKNIQYF.

This clone turned up a few times. CDR3 bases: TGTGCCAGTGTGGGACAGGCCGACAATGAGCAGTTCTTC. It is translated as CASVGQADNEQFF. The chain uses TRBV18 and TRBJ2-1, with 8 bases that match TRBD1. Germline loops: CDR1 KGHSH, CDR2 LQKENI. The V and J ends lost 9 bases and 5 bases, in that order; junction bases with no gene match: 6. CDR3 size: 13 residues.

The chain is built from TRBV4-1 and TRBJ2-2; the D is unclear. CDR3 size: 15 residues. Trimming took 2 bases from V and 0 from J, leaving 7 bases between them. Germline V gene sequence: CDR1 MGHRA, CDR2 YSYEKL. The CDR3 loop is CASSQMAANTGELFF. As DNA, the CDR3 is TGCGCCAGCAGCCAAATGGCGGCGAACACCGGGGAGCTGTTTTTT.

This chain uses TRBV7-8 with TRBJ2-7, with 13 bases fitting TRBD2. V lost 5 bases to trimming and J lost 7 bases; unmatched junction nucleotides: 11. CDR1 is SGHVS, CDR2 FQNEAQ, per germline. This CDR3 contains 16 residues. The CDR3: CASSPRTSGSSGEQYF. The CDR3 DNA is TGTGCCAGCAGCCCTCGGACTAGCGGGAGTTCGGGGGAGCAGTACTTC.

The chain carries TRBV7-3 and TRBJ2-2, with 12 bases that match TRBD2. The germline CDR1 and CDR2 sequences are SGHTA and FQGTGA. The CDR3 is 19 residues long. The V and J ends lost 2 bases and 6 bases, in that order; junction bases with no gene match: 13. DNA of the CDR3: TGTGCCAGCAGCTTACATCCGGCTAGCGGGAGGGCGATCCCCGGGGAGCTGTTTTTT. It specifies CASSLHPASGRAIPGELFF.

The V and J genes are TRBV14 and TRBJ2-7; possibly TRBD2 for D (5 bases). This CDR3 comprises 16 residues. V was shortened by 1 base and J by 2 bases, with 15 bases between the two germline ends. The germline V gene encodes CDR1 SGHDN and CDR2 FVKESK. The CDR3 spells CASSQAGLAGTYEQYF. DNA for the CDR3: TGTGCCAGCAGCCAAGCCGGGCTAGCTGGCACCTACGAGCAGTACTTC.

This clone was picked up a small number of times. The chain uses TRBV7-6 and TRBJ2-1; a weak D match, TRBD1 (5 bases). Trimming pared 1 base from V and 7 bases from J, leaving 23 bases between. The CDR3 consists of 18 residues. CDR1 and CDR2 (germline): SGHVS, FNYEAQ. The CDR3 sequence: CASSLDPTQAFGRNEQFF. The CDR3 bases are TGTGCCAGCAGCTTAGACCCTACACAGGCTTTTGGTAGGAATGAGCAGTTCTTC.

This chain connects TRBV3-1 (or the pseudogene TRBV3-2) to TRBJ2-6; the match to TRBD1 covers 7 bases. V trimming: 4 bases; J trimming: 4 bases; junction bases outside the gene matches: 7. Germline-derived CDR1 and CDR2 are LGHDT and YNNKEL (reference sequence). The CDR3 is made up of 16 amino acids. CDR3 sequence: CASSLQGLRGANVLTF. DNA of the CDR3: TGTGCCAGCAGCCTACAGGGGCTTAGGGGGGCCAACGTCCTGACTTTC.

This chain joins TRBV5-4 and TRBJ2-1; D is perhaps TRBD2 (5 bases). The germline V gene has CDR1 SGHNT and CDR2 YYREEE (reference sequence). The ends were cut back, 0 bases at V and 5 bases at J, with 9 bases in the middle. The CDR3 runs to 14 residues. CDR3 coding DNA: TGTGCCAGCAGCTTGGGGAGGCAGGACAATGAGCAGTTCTTC. Protein sequence: CASSLGRQDNEQFF.

The rearrangement uses TRBV28 and TRBJ2-7; no clear D gene. The V end lost 6 bases, the J end lost 1 base, and 7 bases lay between the germline ends. The V gene's germline CDR1 is MDHEN and CDR2 SYDVKM. This CDR3 has 12 amino acids. The CDR3 spells CASSSGSYEQYF. The CDR3 DNA sequence: TGTGCCAGCAGCTCCGGGTCCTACGAGCAGTACTTC.

V usage is TRBV6-5 and J usage is TRBJ1-5; a possible D gene is TRBD1 (6 bases). Trimming took 6 bases from V and 5 from J, leaving 14 bases between them. The CDR3 is 14 amino acids. Germline CDR1 and CDR2: MNHEY and SVGAGI. CDR3 sequence: CASRIEAGDQPQHF. DNA of the CDR3: TGTGCCAGCAGGATTGAGGCAGGGGATCAGCCCCAGCATTTT.

This clone was observed once. This chain joins TRBV7-2 and TRBJ2-5, with 8 bases lining up with TRBD2. The V gene end was trimmed by 5 bases and the J gene end by 5 bases; junction bases not matched to a gene: 7. Germline V CDR1 and CDR2: SGHTA, FQGNSA. This CDR3 has 14 amino acids. The CDR3 coding sequence is TGTGCCAGCAGCGGTCAGCGGGGGTTGGAGACCCAGTACTTC. This sequence encodes CASSGQRGLETQYF.

This chain connects TRBV24-1 to TRBJ2-7; tentative D call: TRBD2 (5 bases). The germline gives CDR1 KGHDR, CDR2 SFDVKD. V dropped 4 bases and J dropped 6 bases, with 12 bases sitting between them. CDR3 size: 13 residues. The CDR3 bases are TGTGCCACCAGTGAATATGAGGGTACCGAGCAGTACTTC. Translated: CATSEYEGTEQYF.

The chain couples TRBV5-6 to TRBJ1-4; D unclear. V dropped 1 base and J dropped 2 bases, with 9 bases sitting between them. Germline lookup yields CDR1 SGHDT and CDR2 YYEEEE. CDR3 length: 15 amino acids. CDR3 DNA: TGTGCCAGCAGCTTGAACGGGGTTACTAATGAAAAACTGTTTTTT. This sequence encodes CASSLNGVTNEKLFF.

This clone is deemed medium-sized. J is TRBJ2-5 and V is TRBV5-1, with no clear D. This CDR3 is built from 10 residues. Germline values: CDR1 SGHRS, CDR2 YFSETQ. V shed 2 bases and J shed 7 bases, with 3 bases lying between them. CDR3 nucleotide sequence: TGCGCCAGCAGCTTCCGGACCCAGTACTTC. Encoded protein: CASSFRTQYF.

The chain couples TRBV10-3 to TRBJ1-6; tentatively, D is TRBD1 (5 bases). CDR3 length: 14 amino acids. V was shortened by 7 bases and J by 10 bases, with 17 bases between the two germline ends. The germline gives CDR1 ENHRY, CDR2 SYGVKD. CDR3 in DNA: TGTGCCATCACATCGGGCAGGGATGTGTCACCCCTCCACTTT. This codes for CAITSGRDVSPLHF.

This clone appeared a single time. The chain carries TRBV5-5 and TRBJ1-5, with TRBD1 as a possible D gene (5 bases). The CDR3 spans 15 residues. The ends were cut back, 5 bases at V and 1 base at J, with 13 bases in the middle. The germline V gene has CDR1 SGHKS and CDR2 YYEKEE (reference sequence). The DNA of the CDR3 is TGTGCCAGCAGTTCCCAGGGTACGAGCAATCAGCCCCAGCATTTT. It yields the protein CASSSQGTSNQPQHF.

The CDR3 sequence is CASSDLDRTLGGYTF. Written as DNA, the CDR3 is TGTGCCAGCAGCGACCTCGACAGGACCCTCGGTGGCTACACCTTC. The rearrangement joins TRBV7-2 to TRBJ1-2, with D possibly being TRBD1 (6 bases). The CDR3 runs to 15 residues. Trimming removed 5 bases at V and 7 bases at J, with 20 bases between. Germline CDR1 is SGHTA and CDR2 is FQGNSA.

The V and J genes are TRBV27 and TRBJ2-1; maybe TRBD2 (5 bases). Germline CDR1 is MNHEY and CDR2 is SMNVEV (reference sequence). Trimming took 4 bases from V and 4 from J, leaving 14 bases between them. The CDR3 covers 15 residues. The CDR3 nucleotides read TGTGCCAGCAGTTCATATAGCGAGAGTTACAATGAGCAGTTCTTC. Its protein is CASSSYSESYNEQFF.

The rearrangement joins TRBV12-3 or TRBV12-4 to TRBJ1-2, with 9 bases that match TRBD1. This CDR3 has 13 residues. After removal of 4 bases from V and 5 bases from J, the junction contained 2 bases not matched to a gene. CDR3: CASSYDRGYGYTF. CDR3 in DNA: TGTGCCAGCAGTTACGACAGGGGGTATGGCTACACCTTC.

This clone was observed at least ten times. This rearrangement joins TRBV19 to TRBJ2-3; 10 nucleotides agree with TRBD1. The germline V gene encodes CDR1 LNHDA and CDR2 SQIVND (reference sequence). Trimming took 5 bases from V and 1 from J; bases not matched to a gene: 9. The CDR3 loop spans 17 amino acids. For the CDR3, the DNA is TGTGCCAGTAGTGCGCGACAGGGGGCATTTGGCACAGATACGCAGTATTTT. It encodes CASSARQGAFGTDTQYF. The full variable domain, rest sourced from reference TRBV19 and TRBJ2-3, is DGGITQSPKYLFRKEGQNVTLSCEQNLNHDAMYWYRQDPGQGLRLIYYSQIVNDFQKGDIAEGYSVSREKKESFPLTVTSAQKNPTAFYLCASSARQGAFGTDTQYFGPGTRLTVL.

The J gene is TRBJ1-6, the V gene TRBV5-1; no clear D gene. Germline V gene lookup returns CDR1 SGHRS and CDR2 YFSETQ. The CDR3 spans 15 residues. V was trimmed by 0 bases and J by 8 bases, leaving 12 bases between them. The CDR3 sequence: CASSLDFRRDSPLHF. CDR3 nucleotide sequence: TGCGCCAGCAGCTTGGATTTTCGGCGGGATTCACCCCTCCACTTT.

The chain links TRBV6-1 to TRBJ1-4; D unresolved. There are 12 residues in the CDR3. Germline assignment: CDR1 MNHNS and CDR2 SASEGT. V lost 3 bases and J 7 bases, leaving 6 bases between the germline ends. The CDR3 loop reads CASSDGFEKLFF. The CDR3, as DNA: TGTGCCAGCAGTGACGGGTTTGAAAAACTGTTTTTT.

The chain combines TRBV15 with TRBJ1-5, with TRBD1 matching over 8 bases. Germline CDR1 reads LNHNV; CDR2 reads YYDKDF (reference sequence). The CDR3 runs to 17 residues. Germline trimming cut 2 bases from V and 0 bases from J; bases unmatched to any gene: 6. The CDR3 region is CATSRPRTGNSNQPQHF. As DNA, the CDR3 is TGTGCCACCAGCAGACCCCGGACAGGGAATAGCAATCAGCCCCAGCATTTT.

J is TRBJ1-1 and V is TRBV9; maybe TRBD1 (6 bases). The CDR3 is made up of 15 amino acids. The ends were cut back, 0 bases at V and 5 bases at J, with 14 bases in the middle. Germline CDR1 is SGDLS and CDR2 is YYNGEE. The CDR3 DNA follows: TGTGCCAGCAGCGTAGCTGGGGGCCACCAAACTGAAGCTTTCTTT. Protein: CASSVAGGHQTEAFF.

Here the CDR3 reads CASSLRDSLMNTGELFF. The DNA of the CDR3 is TGCGCCAGCAGCCTTCGGGACAGCCTAATGAACACCGGGGAGCTGTTTTTT. The chain links TRBV5-1 to TRBJ2-2; 7 positions agree with TRBD1. Germline trimming cut 4 bases from V and 1 base from J; bases unmatched to any gene: 10. The CDR3 length is 17 residues. Germline CDR1 SGHRS, CDR2 YFSETQ.

This clone was detected a few times. V gene TRBV10-3 combines with J gene TRBJ1-5, with D possibly TRBD1 on 5 matching bases. Germline V lookup: CDR1 ENHRY, CDR2 SYGVKD. This CDR3 has 16 amino acids. V gave up 0 bases and J gave up 4 bases, with 13 bases separating them. CDR3 in amino acids: CAISESVTGENQPQHF. CDR3 nucleotide sequence: TGTGCCATCAGTGAGTCGGTCACAGGAGAAAATCAGCCCCAGCATTTT.

The V call is TRBV7-9, the J call TRBJ2-1; a weak D match, TRBD2 (6 bases). V was clipped by 3 bases and J by 5 bases, with 11 bases between them. The CDR3 consists of 14 residues. CDR1 SEHNR and CDR2 FQNEAQ come from the germline V gene (reference sequence). The CDR3 DNA reads TGTGCCAGCAGCTTTAGCGGATCCAACAATGAGCAGTTCTTC. It encodes CASSFSGSNNEQFF.

The CDR3 protein is CASTTQVDTEAFF. The DNA for the CDR3 is TGTGCCAGCACCACGCAGGTGGACACTGAAGCTTTCTTT. This chain joins TRBV2 and TRBJ1-1; no clear D. The CDR3 loop spans 13 amino acids. Trimming cost V 7 bases and J 3 bases, with 12 bases left between them. The V gene's germline CDR1 is SNHLY and CDR2 FYNNEI.

V gene TRBV5-1 combines with J gene TRBJ2-1; 7 bases align to TRBD2. CDR3 length: 15 amino acids. J lost 0 bases, V lost 4 bases, and 4 bases had no gene match. CDR1 is SGHRS and CDR2 is YFSETQ in the germline V gene. This CDR3 reads CASSPLAVSYNEQFF. The CDR3 DNA reads TGCGCCAGCAGCCCGCTAGCGGTCTCCTACAATGAGCAGTTCTTC.

J is TRBJ2-1 and V is TRBV7-6, with TRBD1 as a possible D gene (5 bases). This CDR3 comprises 15 residues. V lost 0 bases, J lost 0 bases, and 6 bases lay in between. Per germline, CDR1 SGHVS and CDR2 FNYEAQ. The CDR3 loop is CASSLAQGSYNEQFF. The CDR3 region has the DNA TGTGCCAGCAGCTTAGCGCAGGGCTCCTACAATGAGCAGTTCTTC.